One and the same sample provided the 3 T cell receptor beta chains below, sequenced in a study of cytomegalovirus exposure and HLA in healthy donors. The PCR made use of 60 Vbeta and 13 Jbeta primers. Sequencing used immunoSEQ multiplex PCR; TCRdb keeps in-frame clones, though not all of them. The sample has 110,000 or so clones; roughly 70% are singletons. Sequencing was done on a sample of PBMCs. The receptor set was obtained from a man aged 35-49 years in good health and CMV-seronegative.

This chain connects TRBV25-1 to TRBJ2-7, with D tentatively TRBD1 (5 bases). Trimming cost V 9 bases and J 2 bases, with 14 bases left between them. CDR3 length equals 13 residues. Germline V gene data show CDR1 as MGHDK and CDR2 as SYGVNS. CDR3 nucleotides: TGTGCCAGTGGGGCGGCAGGAGCCTACGAGCAGTACTTC. It specifies CASGAAGAYEQYF.

This clone was seen a handful of times. The chain employs TRBV4-1 and TRBJ2-1, with 8 bases lining up with TRBD1. With 4 bases clipped from V and 5 bases from J, the junction kept 7 bases outside the gene matches. The CDR3 runs 15 residues. CDR1 and CDR2 (germline): MGHRA, YSYEKL. CDR3 DNA: TGCGCCAGCAGCCCGGACAGGGCAGCTAACAATGAGCAGTTCTTC. Its translation: CASSPDRAANNEQFF.

This rearrangement joins TRBV5-4 to TRBJ2-7, with 11 bases that match TRBD2. The V and J ends lost 4 bases and 6 bases, in that order; junction bases with no gene match: 15. CDR1 is SGHNT, CDR2 YYREEE, per germline (reference sequence). There are 17 residues in the CDR3. The DNA of the CDR3 is TGTGCCAGCAGCCAAACAACTAGCGGGGGATACTCTAGCGAGCAGTACTTC. Translating gives CASSQTTSGGYSSEQYF.